These 6 T cell receptor beta chains share one sample of origin, sequenced in a study of blood T cell repertoires in COVID-19. The repertoire was sequenced with immunoSEQ multiplex PCR; TCRdb's copy has only in-frame clones and lacks some. The sample yields about 270,000 clones, 85% seen once. Sequencing was done on a sample of peripheral blood. Receptors were obtained from a human donor in a cohort sampled during active COVID-19.

The chain combines TRBV2 with TRBJ1-5, with TRBD1 as a possible D gene (5 bases). Germline-derived CDR1 and CDR2 are SNHLY and FYNNEI. V lost 2 bases to trimming and J lost 5 bases, with 10 bases between them. This CDR3 has 14 residues. CDR3 sequence reads: CASSESGGYQPQHF. CDR3 in DNA: TGTGCCAGCAGTGAAAGCGGGGGATATCAGCCCCAGCATTTT. The complete variable domain, with remaining parts taken from reference TRBV2 and TRBJ1-5, reads EPEVTQTPSHQVTQMGQEVILRCVPISNHLYFYWYRQILGQKVEFLVSFYNNEISEKSEIFDDQFSVERPDGSNFTLKIRSTKLEDSAMYFCASSESGGYQPQHFGDGTRLSIL.

J is TRBJ2-7 and V is TRBV4-2, with D possibly being TRBD1 (6 bases). CDR3 size: 15 residues. Germline V gene data show CDR1 as LGHNA and CDR2 as YNFKEQ. Trimming stripped 0 bases from V and 6 bases from J, with 15 bases between. The CDR3 loop reads CASSQDAGALREQYF. CDR3 bases: TGTGCCAGCAGCCAAGACGCAGGGGCCCTACGCGAGCAGTACTTC.

The chain couples TRBV18 to TRBJ2-7, with 7 bases that match TRBD2. V lost 6 bases and J lost 4; bases outside the gene matches: 9. The CDR3 runs to 14 residues. Germline CDR1 reads KGHSH; CDR2 reads LQKENI. The CDR3 reads CASSPTGGSYEQYF. As DNA, the CDR3 is TGTGCCAGCTCCCCCACGGGCGGGAGTTACGAGCAGTACTTC.

V is TRBV12-3 or TRBV12-4 and J is TRBJ2-1; a weak D match, TRBD1 (5 bases). Trimming removed 6 bases at V and 10 bases at J, with 10 bases between. The CDR3 totals 11 residues. The chain's CDR3 is CASSPRTEQFF. CDR3 nucleotide sequence: TGTGCCAGCAGCCCCCGGACAGAGCAGTTCTTC.

The chain uses TRBV7-8 and TRBJ2-7; 7 nucleotides agree with TRBD1. Trimming at V came to 5 bases and at J to 2 bases, leaving 3 bases not matched to a gene. Germline CDR1 reads SGHVS; CDR2 reads FQNEAQ. The CDR3 has 13 amino acids. CDR3 DNA sequence: TGTGCCAGCAGCCCGGGACAGCCCTACGAGCAGTACTTC. As protein: CASSPGQPYEQYF.

The CDR3 region is CASASGTNTGELFF. CDR3 nucleotides: TGTGCCAGCGCTAGCGGGACGAACACCGGGGAGCTGTTTTTT. This chain connects TRBV6-5 to TRBJ2-2; 9 nucleotides match TRBD2. CDR3 size: 14 residues. V lost 8 bases, J lost 0 bases, and 1 base stayed unmatched. Germline CDR1 reads MNHEY; CDR2 reads SVGAGI.